This paragraph covers one TCR beta chain sequence. Enrolment of Seattle patients took place during active infection, and they were followed longitudinally. These data are taken from a study of blood T cell repertoires in COVID-19. Whole-study context: Sources were T cells, B-cell-depleted T cells, or PBMCs; the material itself was cDNA or gDNA.

The trim removed 1 base at V and 6 bases at J, leaving 15 bases unmatched. CDR3 size: 20 residues. Germline CDR1 is MGHRA and CDR2 is YSYEKL. Per the study methods: It was from reference gene primer amplification that nucleated cell counts were estimated. Clones were sequenced by immunoSEQ multiplex PCR, and TCRdb holds only the in-frame ones, with some missing. The D gene and trimming were derived from the DNA, and the V and J assignments and clone size from that table. The sample yields 410,000 or so clones, approximately 89% seen once. The clonotype was recovered from a woman aged 40 to 55 with COVID-19, enrolled during active disease. Input material: peripheral blood. The rearrangement joins TRBV4-1 to TRBJ2-2, with 12 bases aligning to TRBD2. The CDR3 is CASSQVATGLAGGGAGELFF. In DNA form, the CDR3 reads TGCGCCAGCAGCCAAGTAGCCACCGGGCTAGCGGGAGGGGGGGCCGGGGAGCTGTTTTTT.